Described below is a single T cell receptor beta chain sequence and its context. What it recognizes is unknown. Assay used: immunoSEQ multiplex PCR; TCRdb lists only in-frame clones, some missing. This table has some 130,000 clones, around 90% appearing once. These data belong to a study of T cell responses to AZD1222 COVID-19 vaccine. Background on the study: Second doses at about 4 or about 12 weeks were pooled. Study results and limitations: Two AZD1222 doses significantly raised spike-specific TCR breadth and depth over controls. CD4 TCRs linked to vaccination spanned spike, dominating at 160-218 and 743-854. Nearly half of spike-specific TCRs reportedly go after variant regions that carry no mutations.

Sequencing used peripheral blood, obtained on day 0 of AZD1222 vaccination. This clonotype originated in an adult in good health.

The CDR3 DNA is TGCGCCAGCAGTGAGGGACTAGCTTCCTACGAGCAGTACTTC. Translated, it gives CASSEGLASYEQYF. This chain uses TRBV10-1 with TRBJ2-7, with 8 bases lining up with TRBD2. J gave up 1 base and V 2 bases, and 1 base lay outside the gene matches. The CDR3 sequence is 14 residues long. Germline CDR1 WNHNN, CDR2 SYGVQD (reference sequence).